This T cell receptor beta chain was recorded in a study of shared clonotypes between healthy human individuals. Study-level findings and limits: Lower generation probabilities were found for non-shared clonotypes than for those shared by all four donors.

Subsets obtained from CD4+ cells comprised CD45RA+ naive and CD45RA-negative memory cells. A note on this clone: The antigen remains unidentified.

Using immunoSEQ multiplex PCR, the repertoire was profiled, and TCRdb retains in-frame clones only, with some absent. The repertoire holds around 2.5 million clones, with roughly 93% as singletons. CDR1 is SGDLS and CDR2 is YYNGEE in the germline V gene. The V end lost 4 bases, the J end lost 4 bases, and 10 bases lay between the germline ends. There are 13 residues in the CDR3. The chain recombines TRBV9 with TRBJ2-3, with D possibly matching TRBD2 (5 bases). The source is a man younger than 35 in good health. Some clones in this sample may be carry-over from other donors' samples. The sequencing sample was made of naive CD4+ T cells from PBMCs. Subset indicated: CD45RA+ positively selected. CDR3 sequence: CASSPVEADTQYF. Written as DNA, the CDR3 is TGTGCCAGCAGCCCCGTGGAGGCAGATACGCAGTATTTT.